This entry lists 7 T cell receptor beta chains sequenced from one sample in a study of PD-1 blockade in classical Hodgkin lymphoma. The method was immunoSEQ multiplex PCR; TCRdb's version includes in-frame clones alone and lacks a portion of them. In the table there are roughly 28,000 clones, 70% of which are singletons. Every patient relapsed after autologous stem cell transplantation, and brentuximab vedotin exposure varied. The sequenced sample was peripheral blood mononuclear cells (PBMCs), obtained before the second cycle of nivolumab. The receptors were sampled from a human donor with classical Hodgkin lymphoma.

The chain couples TRBV9 to TRBJ2-2; tentatively, D is TRBD1 or TRBD2 (6 bases each). The CDR3 is 15 residues long. V was clipped by 0 bases and J by 4 bases, with 10 bases between them. Germline-derived CDR1 and CDR2 are SGDLS and YYNGEE. The DNA of the CDR3 is TGTGCCAGCAGCGTAGCTAGGGGGGCCACCGGGGAGCTGTTTTTT. Amino acid sequence: CASSVARGATGELFF.

For the CDR3, the DNA is TGTGCCAGCAGCCGATTCGGGCAGCCCCAGCATTTT. Protein sequence: CASSRFGQPQHF. V and J are TRBV7-9 and TRBJ1-5; no clear D gene. CDR1 and CDR2 (germline): SEHNR, FQNEAQ (reference sequence). V was shortened by 5 bases and J by 7 bases, with 9 bases between the two germline ends. CDR3 length: 12 residues.

The chain joins TRBV28 to TRBJ2-7; D remains ambiguous. The germline V gene encodes CDR1 MDHEN and CDR2 SYDVKM. Trimming stripped 6 bases from V and 3 bases from J, with 15 bases between. The CDR3 is made up of 14 amino acids. The chain's CDR3 is CASSSLSIIYEQYF. CDR3 sequence (DNA): TGTGCCAGCAGCTCCCTCTCTATCATCTACGAGCAGTACTTC. Full variable domain (missing parts from reference TRBV28 and TRBJ2-7): DVKVTQSSRYLVKRTGEKVFLECVQDMDHENMFWYRQDPGLGLRLIYFSYDVKMKEKGDIPEGYSVSREKKERFSLILESASTNQTSMYLCASSSLSIIYEQYFGPGTRLTVT.

This chain links TRBV4-3 with TRBJ2-1; D may be TRBD1 or TRBD2 (5 bases each). The CDR3 covers 14 residues. Germline V gene sequence: CDR1 LGHNA, CDR2 YSLEER. V lost 1 base and J lost 9, with 13 bases in between. CDR3 region: CASSQAGARSEQFF. The CDR3 bases are TGCGCCAGCAGCCAAGCCGGGGCCAGAAGTGAGCAGTTCTTC.

The chain uses TRBV28 and TRBJ1-2; perhaps TRBD1 as D (5 bases). V shed 4 bases and J shed 8 bases, with 20 bases lying between them. The CDR3 is 15 amino acids. The germline V gene has CDR1 MDHEN and CDR2 SYDVKM. The CDR3 DNA follows: TGTGCCAGCAGTTGGTCCGGGGCGCGATCAGGGGGCTACACCTTC. Protein sequence: CASSWSGARSGGYTF.

At least ten counts were recorded for this clone. The chain uses TRBV29-1 and TRBJ1-1; possibly TRBD1 for D (6 bases). There are 14 residues in the CDR3. Trimming took off 4 bases at V and 4 bases at J, with 16 bases between the two ends. Per the germline V gene, CDR1 is SQVTM and CDR2 is ANQGSEA. The CDR3 loop is CSVGGGAAITEAFF. The CDR3 DNA reads TGCAGCGTTGGAGGGGGGGCCGCTATCACTGAAGCTTTCTTT.

This clone was detected a few times. This rearrangement joins TRBV28 to TRBJ1-5; TRBD1 is a possible D gene (6 bases). V was clipped by 6 bases and J by 6 bases, with 15 bases between them. Germline-derived CDR1 and CDR2 are MDHEN and SYDVKM. CDR3 length equals 14 residues. The CDR3 sequence: CASRPQGKGQPQHF. The CDR3, as DNA: TGTGCCAGCAGGCCACAGGGAAAGGGTCAGCCCCAGCATTTT.